The rows below give T cell receptor beta chains drawn from one sample of a study of shared clonotypes between healthy human individuals. The table came from immunoSEQ multiplex PCR; TCRdb's copy has only in-frame clones and leaves some out. This sample has approximately 2,300,000 clones, with 85% to 95% found just once. Sequenced sample: naive CD4+ T cells from PBMCs. All receptors derive from a man aged 18 to 30 in good health. Some clones in this sample may be carry-over from other donors' samples. Each CDR3 is given with its conserved first and last residue. The D gene is left open where the match is weak. Clone size appears in some rows only: once, few, many, or a class for an expanded clone.

D gene,J gene,V gene,clone size,CDR3 protein,CDR3 DNA
NA,TRBJ2-1,TRBV9,NA,CASSPRDFHEQFF,TGTGCCAGCAGCCCCAGGGACTTCCATGAGCAGTTCTTC
TRBD1,TRBJ1-1,TRBV2,once,CASRPDRGRTEAFF,TGTGCCAGCAGACCCGACAGGGGTCGAACTGAAGCTTTCTTT
TRBD1,TRBJ2-7,TRBV5-1,NA,CASSWIEGALPYEQYF,TGCGCCAGCAGCTGGATCGAGGGGGCGCTCCCATACGAGCAGTACTTC
NA,TRBJ1-1,TRBV27,NA,CASIGYVVAGTEAFF,TGTGCCAGCATAGGTTATGTCGTTGCGGGCACTGAAGCTTTCTTT
NA,TRBJ2-7,TRBV9,NA,CASSVVGGSTYEQYF,TGTGCCAGCAGCGTAGTCGGGGGTTCAACCTACGAGCAGTACTTC
NA,TRBJ1-1,TRBV5-1,NA,CASSLAVGTEAFF,TGCGCCAGCAGCTTGGCTGTAGGCACTGAAGCTTTCTTT
TRBD2,TRBJ2-5,TRBV19,NA,CASSIGRLETQYF,TGTGCCAGTAGTATCGGGAGGCTGGAGACCCAGTACTTC
NA,TRBJ2-5,TRBV28,NA,CAGNRAGVRATQYF,TGTGCCGGGAACAGGGCGGGAGTCCGAGCGACCCAGTACTTC
NA,TRBJ2-3,TRBV5-1,NA,CASSSQSTDTQYF,TGCGCCAGCAGCTCGCAAAGCACAGATACGCAGTATTTT
TRBD1,TRBJ2-1,TRBV18,NA,CASSPRTGDNEQFF,TGTGCCAGCTCACCACGGACAGGGGACAATGAGCAGTTCTTC
NA,TRBJ1-1,TRBV11-3,few,CASSLGGRNTEAFF,TGTGCCAGCAGCTTAGGGGGACGGAACACTGAAGCTTTCTTT
TRBD1,TRBJ1-1,TRBV19,NA,CASSIGQGASFRRAFF,TGTGCCAGTAGTATAGGACAGGGGGCATCTTTTCGTAGGGCTTTCTTT
NA,TRBJ1-5,TRBV7-8,NA,CASSPRGGQDYQPQHF,TGTGCCAGCAGCCCCCGGGGGGGGCAGGATTATCAGCCCCAGCATTTT
NA,TRBJ1-5,TRBV19,NA,CASSIGRNSNQPQHF,TGTGCCAGTAGTATAGGAAGAAATAGCAATCAGCCCCAGCATTTT
NA,TRBJ2-7,TRBV10-3,once,CAISEFWSSYEQYF,TGTGCCATCAGTGAGTTCTGGAGCTCCTACGAGCAGTACTTC
NA,TRBJ2-1,TRBV28,NA,CASSTYSYNEQFF,TGTGCCAGCAGTACCTACTCCTACAATGAGCAGTTCTTC
TRBD2,TRBJ2-1,TRBV9,NA,CASSVGAGGPEYNEQFF,TGTGCCAGCAGCGTAGGAGCGGGAGGCCCAGAATACAATGAGCAGTTCTTC
TRBD1,TRBJ1-2,TRBV30,NA,CAWSRQGGYTF,TGTGCCTGGAGTCGACAGGGCGGCTACACCTTC
NA,TRBJ1-5,TRBV29-1,NA,CSVTESNQPQHF,TGCAGCGTCACAGAAAGCAATCAGCCCCAGCATTTT
NA,TRBJ1-1,TRBV7-2,few,CASSRDWGWNTEAFF,TGTGCCAGCAGCCGGGACTGGGGGTGGAACACTGAAGCTTTCTTT
TRBD1,TRBJ2-7,TRBV4-1,NA,CASSRVQGAYEQYF,TGCGCCAGCAGCCGAGTACAGGGGGCCTACGAGCAGTACTTC
NA,TRBJ2-7,TRBV5-1,NA,CASSFSGTDPAYEQYF,TGCGCCAGCAGCTTCAGTGGGACGGATCCTGCCTACGAGCAGTACTTC
NA,TRBJ1-5,TRBV10-3,NA,CAISELGPLSNQPQHF,TGTGCCATCAGTGAGTTGGGGCCCCTTAGCAATCAGCCCCAGCATTTT
NA,TRBJ2-1,TRBV6-1,NA,CASSERDIYNEQFF,TGTGCCAGCAGTGAGCGGGACATATACAATGAGCAGTTCTTC
TRBD2,TRBJ2-7,TRBV7-2,NA,CASSSSLAGDGREQYF,TGTGCCAGCAGCTCTTCACTAGCGGGAGACGGCCGCGAGCAGTACTTC
NA,TRBJ2-7,TRBV6-1,NA,CASSGRLVDEQYF,TGTGCCAGCAGTGGAAGACTGGTTGACGAGCAGTACTTC
TRBD2,TRBJ2-1,TRBV5-1,once,CASSLVPGGPDNEQFF,TGCGCCAGCAGCTTGGTTCCGGGAGGGCCGGACAATGAGCAGTTCTTC
TRBD2,TRBJ2-7,TRBV7-6,NA,CASSLRTSGNPDEQYF,TGTGCCAGCAGCTTGAGGACTAGCGGGAATCCTGACGAGCAGTACTTC